This TCR beta chain was profiled in a study of human T cells and chemical hapten exposure. At the level of the study: Patch tests delivered 0.01% DPC to the upper back and were evaluated at 6 days.

Individual cDNA molecules (in the library) carried attached unique molecular identifiers. TCRdb reprocessed the RACE reads via MiXCR and lists one record per CDR3 protein. The sample yields 60,000 to 80,000 distinct CDR3 sequences, approximately 35% seen once. V was pared by 4 bases and J by 4 bases, with 12 bases between. CDR1 is KGHDR and CDR2 is SFDVKD in the germline V gene. This CDR3 contains 15 residues. The sample's time point: patch test 1, 2 weeks after DPC sensitization. Treatment here: therapeutic diphenylcyclopropenone sensitization with weekly scalp DPC. Non-pregnant alopecia patients aged 18 to 70, suitable for DPC therapy.

Sequencing used whole blood, obtained in connection with sensitization to the hapten diphenylcyclopropenone (DPC). This TCR derives from a man aged 35 to 55 with alopecia areata. Some clones in this sample may be carry-over from other donors' samples. The J gene is TRBJ2-2, the V gene TRBV24-1; D call uncertain. CDR3 sequence (DNA): TGTGCCACCAGTGACCCCGCCCTCAGCACCGGGGAGCTGTTTTTT. It codes for CATSDPALSTGELFF.